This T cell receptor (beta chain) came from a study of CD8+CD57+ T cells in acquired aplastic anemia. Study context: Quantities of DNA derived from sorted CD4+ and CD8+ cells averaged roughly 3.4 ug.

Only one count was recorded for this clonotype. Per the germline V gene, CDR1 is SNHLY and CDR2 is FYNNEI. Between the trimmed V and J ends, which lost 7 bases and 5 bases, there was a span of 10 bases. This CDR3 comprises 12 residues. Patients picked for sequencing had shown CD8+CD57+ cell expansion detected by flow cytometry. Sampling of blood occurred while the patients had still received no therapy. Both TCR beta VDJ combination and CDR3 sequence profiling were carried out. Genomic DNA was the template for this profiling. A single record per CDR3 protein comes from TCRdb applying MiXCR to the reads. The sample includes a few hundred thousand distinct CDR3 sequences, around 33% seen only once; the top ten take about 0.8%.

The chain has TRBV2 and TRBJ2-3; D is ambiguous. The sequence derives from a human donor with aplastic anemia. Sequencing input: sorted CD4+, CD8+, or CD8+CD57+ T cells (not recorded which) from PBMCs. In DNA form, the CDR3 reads TGTGCCAGCATCCACACGGGAGATACGCAGTATTTT. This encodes CASIHTGDTQYF.